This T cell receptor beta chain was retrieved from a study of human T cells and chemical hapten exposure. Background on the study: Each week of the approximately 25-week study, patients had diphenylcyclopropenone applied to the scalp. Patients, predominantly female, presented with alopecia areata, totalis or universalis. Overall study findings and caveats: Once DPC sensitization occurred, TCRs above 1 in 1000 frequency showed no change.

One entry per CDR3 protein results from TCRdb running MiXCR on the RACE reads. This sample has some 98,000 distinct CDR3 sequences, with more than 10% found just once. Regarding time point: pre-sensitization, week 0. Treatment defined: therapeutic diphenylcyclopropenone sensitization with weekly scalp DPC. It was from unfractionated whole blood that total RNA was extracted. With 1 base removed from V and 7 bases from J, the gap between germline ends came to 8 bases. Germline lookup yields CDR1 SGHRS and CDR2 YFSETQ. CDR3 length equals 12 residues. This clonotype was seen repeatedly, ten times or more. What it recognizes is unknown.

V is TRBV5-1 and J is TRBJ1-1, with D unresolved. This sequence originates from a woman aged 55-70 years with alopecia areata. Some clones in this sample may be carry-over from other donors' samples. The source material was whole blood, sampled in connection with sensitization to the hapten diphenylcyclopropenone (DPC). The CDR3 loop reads CASSLLGGEAFF. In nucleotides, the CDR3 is TGCGCCAGCAGCTTGCTAGGAGGTGAAGCTTTCTTT.